These 22 T cell receptor beta chains were sequenced from one sample in a study of cytomegalovirus exposure and HLA in healthy donors. PCR primers comprised 60 Vbeta and 13 Jbeta primers. TCRdb keeps only in-frame clones here, not all; method: immunoSEQ multiplex PCR. The table includes some 130,000 clones, approximately 79% detected once. The sequencing sample was made of PBMCs. These receptors all stem from a man aged 40-49 years in good health and CMV-seropositive.

The chain links TRBV27 to TRBJ1-2, with TRBD1 matching 7 bases. Trimming took 5 bases from V and 3 from J; bases not matched to a gene: 12. CDR1 and CDR2 (germline): MNHEY, SMNVEV (reference sequence). The CDR3 is 16 amino acids. CDR3 DNA sequence: TGTGCCAGCAGTGCCTCCGGGGACAGCCTACACTATGGCTACACCTTC. This gives the protein CASSASGDSLHYGYTF.

This clone is a singleton in its sample. The chain combines TRBV28 with TRBJ2-5; perhaps TRBD1 as D (5 bases). Near its end, the DNA agrees better with TRBJ2-7, so the J call may be wrong. CDR3 length equals 12 residues. Germline CDR1 is MDHEN and CDR2 is SYDVKM. CDR3: CASSPRGYEQYF. The CDR3 DNA reads TGTGCCAGCAGTCCAAGGGGCTACGAGCAGTACTTC.

The genes are TRBV11-2 and TRBJ2-7, with TRBD2 identical over 10 bases. Germline CDR1 is SGHAT and CDR2 is FQNNGV. The CDR3 is 15 residues long. V dropped 4 bases and J dropped 5; count of bases not matched to a gene: 8. CDR3 residues: CASSSLAGKSHEQYF. In DNA form, the CDR3 reads TGTGCCAGCAGCTCACTAGCGGGAAAGAGCCACGAGCAGTACTTC.

DNA for the CDR3: TGTGCCAGTAGCGTTACAGGGGGCTCGTCCTACGAGCAGTACTTC. This sequence encodes CASSVTGGSSYEQYF. The chain combines TRBV19 with TRBJ2-7; 9 bases agree with TRBD1. CDR1 LNHDA and CDR2 SQIVND come from the germline V gene (reference sequence). V was pared by 6 bases and J by 1 base, with 7 bases of the junction left unmatched. The CDR3 contains 15 residues.

CDR3 loop: CASSPRTSGSNTQYF. The CDR3 DNA is TGTGCCAGCAGTCCCCGGACTAGCGGGAGTAATACGCAGTATTTT. This chain uses TRBV6-5 with TRBJ2-3, with 13 bases identical to TRBD2. The CDR3 is 15 residues long. V was clipped by 5 bases and J by 7 bases; unmatched bases: 6. Germline lookup yields CDR1 MNHEY and CDR2 SVGAGI.

The chain uses TRBV5-8 and TRBJ2-7; 10 nucleotides align to TRBD2. In germline, CDR1 is SGHTS, CDR2 YDEGEE. V gave up 4 bases and J gave up 6 bases; unmatched junction bases: 7. CDR3 size: 14 residues. The CDR3 protein is CASSPLAGVTEQYF. CDR3 nucleotides: TGTGCCAGCAGCCCGCTAGCGGGAGTAACCGAGCAGTACTTC.

In regard to this clone: Mismatch with germline at one junction end may stem from a read error. The chain joins TRBV25-1 to TRBJ1-3; TRBD1 matches 7 bases. Germline V gives CDR1 MGHDK, CDR2 SYGVNS. The CDR3 spans 11 residues. CDR3 amino acids: CASGQGQQKRF. CDR3 nucleotides: TGTGCCAGCGGCCAGGGACAGCAAAAGAGATTT.

The chain joins TRBV5-1 to TRBJ2-1, with TRBD2 matching 9 bases. The CDR3 has 16 residues. V lost 4 bases to trimming and J lost 2 bases; unmatched junction nucleotides: 7. From germline, CDR1 is SGHRS and CDR2 YFSETQ. The CDR3 DNA reads as TGCGCCAGCAGCGGAGATAGCGGGAGCGCCTACAATGAGCAGTTCTTC. Its protein product is CASSGDSGSAYNEQFF.

The V gene is TRBV6-5, the J gene TRBJ1-2; no clear D. Trimming pared 6 bases from V and 8 bases from J, leaving 19 bases between. Per germline, CDR1 MNHEY and CDR2 SVGAGI. The CDR3 covers 14 residues. CDR3: CASSGLLGRGGYTF. The CDR3 DNA sequence: TGTGCCAGCAGCGGACTCTTGGGCCGAGGGGGCTACACCTTC.

J is TRBJ1-5 and V is TRBV10-1; 9 positions match TRBD1. V lost 8 bases, J lost 4 bases, and 0 bases stayed unmatched. CDR3 length equals 12 residues. Germline CDR1 and CDR2: WNHNN and SYGVQD (reference sequence). The DNA of the CDR3 is TGCGCCAGCGGGACAGGGAATCAGCCCCAGCATTTT. Its translation is CASGTGNQPQHF.

The V and J genes are TRBV5-4 and TRBJ2-7; D gene uncertain. Trimming removed 3 bases from V and 5 bases from J, with 9 bases in between. CDR3 length: 12 amino acids. Germline V gene sequence: CDR1 SGHNT, CDR2 YYREEE (reference sequence). The CDR3 spells CASSSPFHEQYF. The CDR3, as DNA: TGTGCCAGCAGCTCCCCCTTTCACGAGCAGTACTTC.

V usage is TRBV18 and J usage is TRBJ1-5; the D gene is possibly TRBD1 (6 bases). The CDR3 runs to 18 residues. Trimming took off 4 bases at V and 6 bases at J, with 25 bases between the two ends. In germline, CDR1 is KGHSH, CDR2 LQKENI. CDR3 protein: CASSLQRGGVTVVQPQHF. CDR3 nucleotide sequence: TGTGCCAGCTCACTCCAACGAGGGGGGGTGACGGTTGTTCAGCCCCAGCATTTT.

As for this clone: Sequence at one end of the junction differs from germline and may be a read error. The chain recombines TRBV5-1 with TRBJ2-1; 7 bases fit TRBD1. The CDR3 totals 13 residues. Germline loops: CDR1 SGHRS, CDR2 YFSETQ. This CDR3 is CASSLRVSGTEVF. The CDR3 DNA sequence: TGCGCCAGCAGCTTGAGAGTTTCCGGGACAGAGGTCTTC.

This clone was observed a handful of times. This chain links TRBV14 with TRBJ2-3; no definite D call. The CDR3 covers 12 residues. V was shortened by 4 bases and J by 4 bases, with 6 bases between the two germline ends. CDR1 SGHDN and CDR2 FVKESK come from the germline V gene. CDR3 amino acids: CASSRLADTQYF. In nucleotides, the CDR3 is TGTGCCAGCAGCCGGCTTGCAGATACGCAGTATTTT.

The chain combines TRBV6-5 with TRBJ2-7; 9 positions agree with TRBD2. The germline V gene has CDR1 MNHEY and CDR2 SVGAGI. This CDR3 is built from 15 residues. J was trimmed by 3 bases and V by 5 bases; bases with no gene match: 8. CDR3 sequence (DNA): TGTGCCAGCAGTCCCTCCGGGACTAGCAGCTACGAGCAGTACTTC. Its translation: CASSPSGTSSYEQYF.

V gene TRBV6-1 combines with J gene TRBJ2-1; TRBD2 matches at 9 bases. CDR3 length equals 13 residues. Germline loops: CDR1 MNHNS, CDR2 SASEGT. V shed 6 bases, J shed 7 bases, and the junction held 4 bases outside the gene matches. The CDR3 DNA is TGTGCCAGCAGAATAGCGGGAGAGAATGAGCAGTTCTTC. As protein: CASRIAGENEQFF.

The genes are TRBV28 and TRBJ1-1; D remains ambiguous. The germline V gene encodes CDR1 MDHEN and CDR2 SYDVKM. This CDR3 contains 15 residues. Trimming removed 2 bases from V and 2 bases from J, with 12 bases in between. CDR3 in amino acids: CASSLSEGRNTEAFF. The CDR3 DNA reads as TGTGCCAGCAGTTTAAGTGAAGGGAGAAACACTGAAGCTTTCTTT. Combining the CDR3 with reference TRBV28 and TRBJ1-1 gives the whole variable domain DVKVTQSSRYLVKRTGEKVFLECVQDMDHENMFWYRQDPGLGLRLIYFSYDVKMKEKGDIPEGYSVSREKKERFSLILESASTNQTSMYLCASSLSEGRNTEAFFGQGTRLTVV.

To note about this clone: Other DNA sequences from this sample encode an identical CDR3 as well. The genes are TRBV11-2 and TRBJ2-7, with D possibly matching TRBD1 (6 bases). Germline V gene lookup returns CDR1 SGHAT and CDR2 FQNNGV. V gave up 4 bases and J gave up 3 bases, with 7 bases separating them. The length of the CDR3 is 12 residues. The CDR3 loop is CASSSQGYEQYF. The CDR3 bases are TGTGCCAGCAGCTCACAGGGCTACGAGCAGTACTTC.

The chain is built from TRBV25-1 and TRBJ2-5, with 9 bases identical to TRBD1. With 5 bases clipped from V and 5 bases from J, the junction kept 9 bases outside the gene matches. This CDR3 region has 15 residues. The V gene's germline CDR1 is MGHDK and CDR2 SYGVNS. The CDR3 nucleotides are TGTGCCAGCAGTAACCCCGGGACAGGGACGGAGACCCAGTACTTC. This translates into CASSNPGTGTETQYF.

The chain has TRBV2 and TRBJ2-6; no definite D call. Trimming took 1 base from V and 2 from J, leaving 6 bases between them. The CDR3 consists of 15 residues. CDR1 is SNHLY and CDR2 is FYNNEI in the germline V gene. CDR3 nucleotide sequence: TGTGCCAGCAGTGAAGAGCAGGCTGGGGCCAACGTCCTGACTTTC. It is translated as CASSEEQAGANVLTF.

This clone has just a few counts. V and J are TRBV7-2 and TRBJ1-6; D uncertain. The CDR3 consists of 14 residues. V lost 1 base to trimming and J lost 8 bases, with 9 bases between them. Looked up from germline, CDR1 is SGHTA and CDR2 is FQGNSA. The chain's CDR3 is CASSLVSRDSPLHF. For the CDR3, the DNA is TGTGCCAGCAGCTTAGTGTCCCGGGATTCACCCCTCCACTTT.

This chain links TRBV7-2 with TRBJ1-4; D is undetermined. CDR1 is SGHTA, CDR2 FQGNSA, per germline. The CDR3 extends over 14 amino acids. V dropped 5 bases and J dropped 8 bases, with 15 bases sitting between them. This CDR3 is CASSPRGGREKLFF. In nucleotides, the CDR3 is TGTGCCAGCAGCCCCCGCGGAGGTAGAGAAAAACTGTTTTTT. Full variable domain (remainder filled in from reference TRBV7-2 and TRBJ1-4): GAGVSQSPSNKVTEKGKDVELRCDPISGHTALYWYRQSLGQGLEFLIYFQGNSAPDKSGLPSDRFSAERTGGSVSTLTIQRTQQEDSAVYLCASSPRGGREKLFFGSGTQLSVL.